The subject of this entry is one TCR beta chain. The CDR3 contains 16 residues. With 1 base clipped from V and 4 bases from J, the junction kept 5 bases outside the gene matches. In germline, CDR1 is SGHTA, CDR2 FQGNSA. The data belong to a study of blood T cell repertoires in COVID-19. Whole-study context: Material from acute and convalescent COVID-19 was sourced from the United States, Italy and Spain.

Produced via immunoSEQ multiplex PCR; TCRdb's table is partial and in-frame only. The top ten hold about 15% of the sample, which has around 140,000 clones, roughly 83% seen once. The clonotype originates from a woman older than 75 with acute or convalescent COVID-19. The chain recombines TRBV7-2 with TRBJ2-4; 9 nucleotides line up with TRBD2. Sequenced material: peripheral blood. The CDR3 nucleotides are TGTGCCAGCAGCTTAGAGAGCGGGGGGAGGAAAAACATTCAGTACTTC. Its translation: CASSLESGGRKNIQYF.